The rows below give T cell receptor beta chains drawn from one sample of a study of response to subunit inactivated influenza vaccine. Each CDR3 protein is one row after TCRdb ran MiXCR on the RT-PCR reads. The sample yields hundreds of thousands of distinct CDR3 sequences, 14% seen once. The sample was PBMCs from blood, taken approximately 15 days before vaccination. The receptors were gathered from a man aged 50 to 59 who received an inactivated influenza vaccine. Each CDR3 is given with its conserved first and last residue. Fields, in order: V gene, J gene, CDR3 length, D gene, clone size, CDR3 protein, CDR3 DNA. D genes are given only for firm matches. Part of the rows lack a size; the others show once, few, many or a class for expanded clones.

v_call: TRBV11-2; j_call: TRBJ2-1; cdr3_length: 15; d_call: TRBD2; clone_size: few; cdr3_aa: CASSLELAGVREQFF; cdr3_nt: TGTGCCAGCAGCTTAGAGCTAGCGGGAGTAAGAGAGCAGTTCTTC
v_call: TRBV15; j_call: TRBJ1-5; cdr3_length: 12; d_call: -; clone_size: many; cdr3_aa: CATSDPNQPQHF; cdr3_nt: TGTGCCACCAGCGACCCGAATCAGCCCCAGCATTTT
v_call: TRBV5-1; j_call: TRBJ1-5; cdr3_length: 15; d_call: -; clone_size: -; cdr3_aa: CASSKGGQPNQPQHF; cdr3_nt: TGCGCCAGCAGCAAAGGCGGACAGCCAAATCAGCCCCAGCATTTT
v_call: TRBV5-6; j_call: TRBJ1-2; cdr3_length: 15; d_call: TRBD1; clone_size: -; cdr3_aa: CASSGRDRGIYGYTF; cdr3_nt: TGTGCCAGCAGCGGCAGGGACAGGGGGATTTATGGCTACACCTTC
v_call: TRBV6-5; j_call: TRBJ2-7; cdr3_length: 13; d_call: -; clone_size: -; cdr3_aa: CASSYPESDEQYF; cdr3_nt: TGTGCCAGCAGTTATCCTGAGAGCGACGAGCAGTACTTC
v_call: TRBV5-1; j_call: TRBJ2-7; cdr3_length: 16; d_call: TRBD2; clone_size: few; cdr3_aa: CASSLAWTSGPYEQYF; cdr3_nt: TGCGCCAGCAGCCTCGCGTGGACTAGCGGACCCTACGAGCAGTACTTC
v_call: TRBV12-3/TRBV12-4; j_call: TRBJ2-5; cdr3_length: 13; d_call: -; clone_size: -; cdr3_aa: CASGGSAQETQYF; cdr3_nt: TGTGCCAGCGGGGGGTCAGCTCAAGAGACCCAGTACTTC
v_call: TRBV11-2; j_call: TRBJ2-5; cdr3_length: 15; d_call: TRBD2; clone_size: once; cdr3_aa: CASSRWTGGGETQYF; cdr3_nt: TGTGCCAGCAGCCGGTGGACGGGGGGTGGAGAGACCCAGTACTTC
v_call: TRBV27; j_call: TRBJ2-7; cdr3_length: 15; d_call: -; clone_size: few; cdr3_aa: CASSLGAGLTYEQYF; cdr3_nt: TGTGCCAGCAGTTTAGGAGCAGGTCTTACCTACGAGCAGTACTTC
v_call: TRBV14; j_call: TRBJ2-1; cdr3_length: 17; d_call: TRBD2; clone_size: many; cdr3_aa: CASSPTTSGASYNEQFF; cdr3_nt: TGTGCCAGCAGCCCTACGACTAGCGGGGCTTCCTACAATGAGCAGTTCTTC
v_call: TRBV6-2/TRBV6-3; j_call: TRBJ2-6; cdr3_length: 18; d_call: -; clone_size: many; cdr3_aa: CASRRRWDGYSGANVLTF; cdr3_nt: TGTGCCAGCAGACGACGCTGGGACGGTTACTCTGGGGCCAACGTCCTGACTTTC
v_call: TRBV6-2/TRBV6-3; j_call: TRBJ1-1; cdr3_length: 16; d_call: TRBD1; clone_size: few; cdr3_aa: CASSHPGQGVNTEAFF; cdr3_nt: TGTGCCAGCAGTCACCCGGGACAGGGCGTAAACACTGAAGCTTTCTTT
v_call: TRBV28; j_call: TRBJ2-5; cdr3_length: 15; d_call: TRBD2; clone_size: many; cdr3_aa: CASSLFRGGPETQYF; cdr3_nt: TGTGCCAGCAGTTTATTCCGGGGGGGGCCGGAGACCCAGTACTTC
v_call: TRBV29-1; j_call: TRBJ2-7; cdr3_length: 12; d_call: TRBD1; clone_size: -; cdr3_aa: CSARTGLREQYF; cdr3_nt: TGCAGCGCCCGGACAGGGTTGAGAGAGCAGTACTTC
v_call: TRBV7-9; j_call: TRBJ2-1; cdr3_length: 16; d_call: -; clone_size: -; cdr3_aa: CASSSPTALTYNEQFF; cdr3_nt: TGTGCCAGCAGCTCGCCGACCGCCCTCACCTACAATGAGCAGTTCTTC
v_call: TRBV27; j_call: TRBJ2-2; cdr3_length: 15; d_call: TRBD2; clone_size: many; cdr3_aa: CASSLLAAGTGELFF; cdr3_nt: TGTGCCAGCAGCCTACTAGCGGCCGGTACCGGGGAGCTGTTTTTT
v_call: TRBV5-1; j_call: TRBJ2-7; cdr3_length: 13; d_call: -; clone_size: -; cdr3_aa: CASSLSSYGEQYF; cdr3_nt: TGCGCCAGCAGTTTGTCTTCGTATGGGGAGCAGTACTTC
v_call: TRBV7-3; j_call: TRBJ2-1; cdr3_length: 16; d_call: TRBD2; clone_size: few; cdr3_aa: CASSPRTSGSVDEQFF; cdr3_nt: TGTGCCAGCAGCCCAAGGACTAGCGGGAGTGTCGATGAGCAGTTCTTC
v_call: TRBV20-1; j_call: TRBJ2-1; cdr3_length: 13; d_call: TRBD2; clone_size: many; cdr3_aa: CRPGRATYNEQFF; cdr3_nt: TGCAGGCCGGGGAGGGCAACCTACAATGAGCAGTTCTTC
v_call: TRBV5-1; j_call: TRBJ2-2; cdr3_length: 18; d_call: TRBD2; clone_size: many; cdr3_aa: CASSLVRRTSSNTGELFF; cdr3_nt: TGCGCCAGCAGCTTGGTTAGACGGACTAGCAGCAACACCGGGGAGCTGTTTTTT
v_call: TRBV7-2; j_call: TRBJ1-5; cdr3_length: 14; d_call: TRBD1; clone_size: many; cdr3_aa: CASSSQGVGQPQHF; cdr3_nt: TGTGCCAGCAGCTCCCAGGGGGTCGGTCAGCCCCAGCATTTT
v_call: TRBV12-3/TRBV12-4; j_call: TRBJ1-6; cdr3_length: 15; d_call: TRBD1; clone_size: many; cdr3_aa: CASSLGDRRSSPLHF; cdr3_nt: TGTGCCAGCAGTTTAGGGGACAGGAGGAGTTCACCCCTCCACTTT
v_call: TRBV7-8; j_call: TRBJ1-2; cdr3_length: 15; d_call: -; clone_size: -; cdr3_aa: CASSLEATRLYGYTF; cdr3_nt: TGTGCCAGCAGCTTAGAAGCGACAAGGCTCTATGGCTACACCTTC
v_call: TRBV6-1; j_call: TRBJ1-4; cdr3_length: 13; d_call: -; clone_size: -; cdr3_aa: CASSDRGREKLFF; cdr3_nt: TGTGCCAGCAGTGACCGGGGGAGAGAAAAACTGTTTTTT
v_call: TRBV20-1; j_call: TRBJ1-5; cdr3_length: 13; d_call: -; clone_size: -; cdr3_aa: CSAINSDNQPQHF; cdr3_nt: TGCAGTGCCATAAACAGTGACAATCAGCCCCAGCATTTT
v_call: TRBV7-9; j_call: TRBJ2-7; cdr3_length: 16; d_call: TRBD2; clone_size: -; cdr3_aa: CASSLRAGGVLGEQYF; cdr3_nt: TGTGCCAGCAGCTTACGGGCGGGGGGTGTTCTCGGCGAGCAGTACTTC
v_call: TRBV18; j_call: TRBJ2-6; cdr3_length: 17; d_call: -; clone_size: -; cdr3_aa: CASSPQGGASGANVLTF; cdr3_nt: TGTGCCAGCTCACCTCAAGGGGGGGCCTCTGGGGCCAACGTCCTGACTTTC
v_call: TRBV29-1; j_call: TRBJ1-1; cdr3_length: 14; d_call: TRBD1; clone_size: -; cdr3_aa: CSVGRQGIMTEAFF; cdr3_nt: TGCAGCGTTGGACGACAGGGAATAATGACTGAAGCTTTCTTT
v_call: TRBV2; j_call: TRBJ1-4; cdr3_length: 14; d_call: -; clone_size: -; cdr3_aa: CASSGSSSNEKLFF; cdr3_nt: TGTGCCAGCAGCGGGTCGTCATCTAATGAAAAACTGTTTTTT
v_call: TRBV20-1; j_call: TRBJ2-2; cdr3_length: 13; d_call: -; clone_size: many; cdr3_aa: CSARSLVTGELFF; cdr3_nt: TGCAGTGCTAGATCTCTAGTGACCGGGGAGCTGTTTTTT
v_call: TRBV20-1; j_call: TRBJ2-5; cdr3_length: 11; d_call: -; clone_size: few; cdr3_aa: CSVQGGETQYF; cdr3_nt: TGCAGTGTTCAGGGGGGAGAGACCCAGTACTTC
v_call: TRBV12-3/TRBV12-4; j_call: TRBJ2-1; cdr3_length: 16; d_call: TRBD2; clone_size: few; cdr3_aa: CASSPPGTRIWNEQFF; cdr3_nt: TGTGCCAGCAGTCCCCCCGGGACTAGGATATGGAATGAGCAGTTCTTC
v_call: TRBV7-8; j_call: TRBJ1-5; cdr3_length: 14; d_call: -; clone_size: few; cdr3_aa: CASAPRVLLQPQHF; cdr3_nt: TGTGCCAGCGCACCACGGGTTTTGCTTCAGCCCCAGCATTTT
v_call: TRBV4-2; j_call: TRBJ2-2; cdr3_length: 14; d_call: -; clone_size: -; cdr3_aa: CASSVTTGTGELFF; cdr3_nt: TGTGCCAGCAGCGTAACCACAGGGACCGGGGAGCTGTTTTTT
v_call: TRBV20-1; j_call: TRBJ2-7; cdr3_length: 15; d_call: TRBD2; clone_size: few; cdr3_aa: CSVPDFSGRTYEQYF; cdr3_nt: TGCAGTGTACCTGACTTCAGCGGGAGAACCTACGAGCAGTACTTC
v_call: TRBV11-2; j_call: TRBJ2-2; cdr3_length: 15; d_call: -; clone_size: few; cdr3_aa: CASSLLAWNTGELFF; cdr3_nt: TGTGCCAGCAGCTTACTAGCGTGGAACACCGGGGAGCTGTTTTTT
v_call: TRBV11-2; j_call: TRBJ2-1; cdr3_length: 15; d_call: -; clone_size: many; cdr3_aa: CASSLDAAGGNEQFF; cdr3_nt: TGTGCCAGCAGCTTAGATGCGGCAGGGGGGAATGAGCAGTTCTTC
v_call: TRBV12-3/TRBV12-4; j_call: TRBJ2-7; cdr3_length: 12; d_call: -; clone_size: few; cdr3_aa: CASSLVSSGQYF; cdr3_nt: TGTGCCAGCAGTTTGGTGAGTTCGGGGCAGTACTTC
v_call: TRBV4-2; j_call: TRBJ2-5; cdr3_length: 13; d_call: TRBD1; clone_size: many; cdr3_aa: CASSPTGAETQYF; cdr3_nt: TGTGCCAGCAGCCCGACAGGGGCCGAGACCCAGTACTTC
v_call: TRBV6-2/TRBV6-3; j_call: TRBJ2-7; cdr3_length: 15; d_call: TRBD2; clone_size: -; cdr3_aa: CASSYSTSGGYEQYF; cdr3_nt: TGTGCCAGCAGTTATTCGACTAGCGGGGGCTACGAGCAGTACTTC
v_call: TRBV20-1; j_call: TRBJ2-1; cdr3_length: 16; d_call: TRBD2; clone_size: few; cdr3_aa: CSAIGLARSSYNEQFF; cdr3_nt: TGCAGTGCAATAGGACTAGCTAGGAGCTCCTACAATGAGCAGTTCTTC
v_call: TRBV2; j_call: TRBJ1-2; cdr3_length: 14; d_call: TRBD1; clone_size: -; cdr3_aa: CASSERDRYYGYTF; cdr3_nt: TGTGCCAGCAGTGAAAGGGACAGGTACTATGGCTACACCTTC
v_call: TRBV6-1; j_call: TRBJ2-7; cdr3_length: 14; d_call: -; clone_size: -; cdr3_aa: CASSEGESSYEQYF; cdr3_nt: TGTGCCAGCAGTGAAGGGGAGAGCTCCTACGAGCAGTACTTC
v_call: TRBV6-5; j_call: TRBJ2-5; cdr3_length: 14; d_call: -; clone_size: few; cdr3_aa: CASSSGAIRETQYF; cdr3_nt: TGTGCCAGCAGTTCCGGGGCAATTCGAGAGACCCAGTACTTC
v_call: TRBV7-2; j_call: TRBJ1-5; cdr3_length: 16; d_call: -; clone_size: -; cdr3_aa: CASSHTGQSGNQPQHF; cdr3_nt: TGTGCCAGCAGTCATACTGGGCAGTCGGGCAATCAGCCCCAGCATTTT
v_call: TRBV20-1; j_call: TRBJ1-6; cdr3_length: 15; d_call: -; clone_size: few; cdr3_aa: CSARSGGMRDSPLHF; cdr3_nt: TGCAGTGCTAGATCGGGGGGAATGCGGGATTCACCCCTCCACTTT
v_call: TRBV4-2; j_call: TRBJ2-7; cdr3_length: 16; d_call: TRBD2; clone_size: -; cdr3_aa: CASSHDPFGGGYEQYF; cdr3_nt: TGTGCCAGCAGCCACGATCCTTTTGGGGGGGGATACGAGCAGTACTTC
v_call: TRBV12-3/TRBV12-4; j_call: TRBJ2-1; cdr3_length: 15; d_call: -; clone_size: many; cdr3_aa: CASSFGLPGLGEQFF; cdr3_nt: TGTGCCAGCAGTTTCGGGCTGCCTGGGCTTGGTGAGCAGTTCTTC
v_call: TRBV5-1; j_call: TRBJ2-7; cdr3_length: 13; d_call: -; clone_size: few; cdr3_aa: CASSLLTDYEQYF; cdr3_nt: TGCGCCAGCAGCTTGCTTACAGACTACGAGCAGTACTTC
v_call: TRBV20-1; j_call: TRBJ1-5; cdr3_length: 13; d_call: TRBD1; clone_size: few; cdr3_aa: CSARGTGGQPQHF; cdr3_nt: TGCAGTGCTAGAGGGACAGGGGGTCAGCCCCAGCATTTT
v_call: TRBV5-1; j_call: TRBJ1-1; cdr3_length: 16; d_call: TRBD1; clone_size: many; cdr3_aa: CASSQGQGGRNTEAFF; cdr3_nt: TGCGCCAGCAGCCAGGGACAGGGGGGGCGGAACACTGAAGCTTTCTTT
v_call: TRBV9; j_call: TRBJ1-1; cdr3_length: 14; d_call: -; clone_size: many; cdr3_aa: CASSPRGGSAEAFF; cdr3_nt: TGTGCCAGCAGCCCCCGCGGAGGGTCAGCTGAAGCTTTCTTT
v_call: TRBV10-3; j_call: TRBJ2-7; cdr3_length: 14; d_call: TRBD1; clone_size: -; cdr3_aa: CAISDRDRAHEQYF; cdr3_nt: TGTGCCATCAGTGACCGGGACAGGGCCCACGAGCAGTACTTC
v_call: TRBV29-1; j_call: TRBJ2-2; cdr3_length: 14; d_call: -; clone_size: few; cdr3_aa: CSVGYRTNTGELFF; cdr3_nt: TGCAGCGTTGGTTACAGGACCAACACCGGGGAGCTGTTTTTT
v_call: TRBV28; j_call: TRBJ2-1; cdr3_length: 15; d_call: TRBD1; clone_size: many; cdr3_aa: CASSFFRTGWNEQFF; cdr3_nt: TGTGCCAGCAGTTTTTTCAGGACAGGGTGGAATGAGCAGTTCTTC